The 9 T cell receptor beta chains below all came from one sample that was sequenced in a study of T cell clonality in common variable immunodeficiency. The method was immunoSEQ multiplex PCR; TCRdb's version includes in-frame clones alone and lacks a portion of them. The sample shows approximately 44,000 clones, none of them appearing just once. The sample comprised peripheral blood mononuclear cells. All receptors come from a person aged 18 to 70 in good health.

This clone was counted many times. CDR3 DNA (partial): TGTGCCAGCAGACCGACAAGCCTGTACACCGGGGAG. Protein sequence: CASRPTSLYTGE. The entire CDR3 reads CASRPTSLYTGELFF. This rearrangement joins TRBV2 to TRBJ2-2, with D unresolved. The CDR3 is cut off 3 residues early in the read; its end comes from the germline J gene. The CDR3 is 15 residues long. Trimming removed 6 bases at V and 3 bases at J, with 14 bases between. Per the germline V gene, CDR1 is SNHLY and CDR2 is FYNNEI.

This clone was seen at least ten times. The read is 3 residues too short to cover the CDR3 end, so that end is filled in from the germline J gene. The chain couples TRBV2 to TRBJ2-1, with 10 bases matching TRBD2. The CDR3 extends over 13 amino acids. Germline lookup yields CDR1 SNHLY and CDR2 FYNNEI. The V gene end was trimmed by 8 bases and the J gene end by 6 bases; junction bases not matched to a gene: 4. The CDR3 loop reads CASLGLASNEQFF. CDR3 DNA (partial): TGTGCCAGCCTGGGACTAGCGTCCAATGAG.

This clone has a count of ten or more. The missing CDR3 end, 3 residues past where the read stops, is filled in from the germline J gene. The chain employs TRBV28 and TRBJ2-7; perhaps TRBD1 as D (6 bases). Germline V lookup: CDR1 MDHEN, CDR2 SYDVKM. The CDR3 runs to 14 residues. The V gene lost 3 bases and the J gene lost 3 bases, with 12 bases spanning the gap. CDR3 DNA, as far as it was read: TGTGCCAGCAGTTTGCAGGACAGAGGCTACGAG. It translates to CASSLQDRGYE. The entire CDR3 is CASSLQDRGYEQYF.

Ten or more counts support this clone. Read data end 3 residues before the CDR3 end; the end is taken from the germline J gene. The J gene is TRBJ1-2, the V gene TRBV5-1; D gene uncertain. The V and J ends lost 0 bases and 6 bases respectively, with 12 bases between them. Per the germline V gene, CDR1 is SGHRS and CDR2 is YFSETQ. This CDR3 is 14 amino acids long. The part of the CDR3 DNA that was read is TGCGCCAGCAGCTTGGCCTTAGGGTTTGATGGC. As protein: CASSLALGFDG. In full, the CDR3 reads CASSLALGFDGYTF.

There are many counts of this clone. Read sequence stops 3 residues before the CDR3 end, and the germline J gene provides the missing end. J is TRBJ2-3 and V is TRBV19; the match to TRBD2 covers 9 bases. Germline assignment: CDR1 LNHDA and CDR2 SQIVND (reference sequence). This CDR3 is 14 amino acids long. V lost 4 bases to trimming and J lost 3 bases; unmatched junction nucleotides: 2. The CDR3 DNA, read in part, is TGTGCCAGTAGTACCACTAGCGGGACAGATACG. Translation: CASSTTSGTDT. The entire CDR3 protein reads CASSTTSGTDTQYF.

This clone was seen ten or more times. From the germline J gene comes the end of the CDR3, since the read stops 3 residues before it. The chain employs TRBV14 and TRBJ1-4; 8 bases are shared with TRBD1. Per germline, CDR1 SGHDN and CDR2 FVKESK. V was pared by 3 bases and J by 6 bases, with 9 bases of the junction left unmatched. The CDR3 length is 16 residues. CDR3 bases read: TGTGCCAGCAGCCATTTTGAAGCAGGGGGCTATGAAAAA. Its protein is CASSHFEAGGYEK. The full-length CDR3 reads as CASSHFEAGGYEKLFF.

This clone was recorded at least ten times. The missing CDR3 end, 3 residues past where the read stops, is filled in from the germline J gene. V gene TRBV30 combines with J gene TRBJ2-4; 12 bases align to TRBD2. There are 18 residues in the CDR3. The J segment lost 0 bases and the V segment lost 0 bases, leaving 6 bases of the junction unmatched. CDR1 GTSNPN and CDR2 SVGIG come from the germline V gene (reference sequence). The CDR3 bases that were read are TGTGCCTGGAGTGTAAGGCTAGCGGGAGGGCTAGCCAAAAACATT. Residues: CAWSVRLAGGLAKNI. The entire CDR3 sequence reads CAWSVRLAGGLAKNIQYF.

This clone was observed at least ten times. Coverage ceases 3 residues before the CDR3 finishes, and the germline J gene fills in the end. The chain employs TRBV2 and TRBJ2-3; 9 bases fit TRBD1. Germline V gene lookup returns CDR1 SNHLY and CDR2 FYNNEI. This CDR3 spans 17 amino acids. V trimming: 4 bases; J trimming: 4 bases; junction bases outside the gene matches: 12. CDR3 DNA, as far as it was read: TGTGCCAGCAGTGTTTCCGGGACAGGGCTTACCGCAGATACG. Translating gives CASSVSGTGLTADT. The whole CDR3 protein reads CASSVSGTGLTADTQYF.

This clone was seen many times. The read falls 3 residues short of the CDR3 end, and the missing part is taken from the germline J gene. The chain carries TRBV19 and TRBJ1-1; TRBD1 might be the D (6 bases). With 3 bases removed from V and 2 bases from J, the gap between germline ends came to 10 bases. The germline gives CDR1 LNHDA, CDR2 SQIVND (reference sequence). The CDR3 covers 14 residues. The CDR3 protein is CASSILQGNTEAFF. The CDR3 DNA, read in part, is TGTGCCAGTAGTATCCTACAGGGAAACACTGAA.